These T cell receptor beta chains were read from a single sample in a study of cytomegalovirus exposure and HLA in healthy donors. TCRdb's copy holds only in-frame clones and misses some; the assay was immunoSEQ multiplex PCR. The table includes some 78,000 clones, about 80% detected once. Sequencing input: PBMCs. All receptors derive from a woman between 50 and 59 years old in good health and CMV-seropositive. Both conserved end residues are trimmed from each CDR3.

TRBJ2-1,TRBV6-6,ASTPTGDGNEQF
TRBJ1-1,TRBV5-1,ATSTDGGGNTEAF
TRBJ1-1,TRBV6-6,ASSYRERNTEAF
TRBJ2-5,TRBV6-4,ASSDSTMSGGRETQY
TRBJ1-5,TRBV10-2,ASSESTGTQPQH
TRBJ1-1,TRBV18,ASSLDRKAEAF
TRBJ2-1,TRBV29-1,STKETEQF
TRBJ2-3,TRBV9,ASSARQGVRDTQY
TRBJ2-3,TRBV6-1,ASTEGGDTDTQY
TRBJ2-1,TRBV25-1,ASSDSGRLNEQF
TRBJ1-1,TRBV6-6,ASSYSTGTEAF
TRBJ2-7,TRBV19,ASSKTGIYEQY
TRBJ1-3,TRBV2,ASSADTFSFSGNTIY
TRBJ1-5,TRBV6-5,ASSEGVRQPQH
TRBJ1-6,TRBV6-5,ASSSRTGVSPLH
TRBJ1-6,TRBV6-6,ASSYSQGGSPLH
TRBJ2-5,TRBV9,ASSGSLLAGGETQY
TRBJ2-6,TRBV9,ASSIHRDRDPNVLT
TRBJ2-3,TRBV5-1,ASSTPSAGTADTQY
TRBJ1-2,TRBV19,ASSWDRGNYGYT
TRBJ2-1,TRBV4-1,ASGTAAEQF
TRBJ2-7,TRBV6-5,ASSQGNEQY
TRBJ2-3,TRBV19,ASSFGTSVSTDTQY
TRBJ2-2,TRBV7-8,ASSLWTGLPTGELF
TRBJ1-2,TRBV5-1,ASSPEGNNYGYT
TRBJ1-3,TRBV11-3,ASSLVPGNTIY
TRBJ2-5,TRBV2,ASSRSMGRGETQY
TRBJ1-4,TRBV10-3,AIGGGSNEKLF
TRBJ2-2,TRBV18,ASSPLGQGIGELF
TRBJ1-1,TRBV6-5,ASSYSTLGNTEAF
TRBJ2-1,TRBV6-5,ASSYSGLHTYNEQF
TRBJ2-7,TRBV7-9,SSSLQGMVQY
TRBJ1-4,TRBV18,ASSPTGRNEKLF
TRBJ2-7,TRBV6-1,ASSPSGFRYEQY
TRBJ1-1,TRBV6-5,ASSYRERNTEAF